The source of this TCR beta chain is a study of OX40 agonist ivuxolimab in advanced cancers. On the study more broadly: Patients were dosed intravenously with ivuxolimab at 0.01 to 10 mg/kg every 2 weeks. Of the patients, three showed partial responses, one with hepatocellular carcinoma and two with cutaneous melanoma.

With regard to this clone: Antigen unknown.

Study observations and caveats: CD8+ T cells were the subset that, on average, had more expanded clones than CD4+. Determination of antigen specificity was not performed for the expanded peripheral T cells.

Repertoires were generated with immunoSEQ multiplex PCR, while TCRdb's copy carries only in-frame clones and drops some. The data contain tens of thousands of clones, roughly 86% of them singletons. Looked up from germline, CDR1 is SGHRS and CDR2 is YFSETQ. Trimming removed 0 bases from V and 5 bases from J, with 9 bases in between. The length of the CDR3 is 15 residues. The starting material was CD4+ or CD8+ T cells sorted from blood, obtained in a trial of the OX40 agonist ivuxolimab. The chain recombines TRBV5-1 with TRBJ1-6; D unresolved. The receptor comes from an adult with an advanced solid tumor such as melanoma, head and neck, liver or kidney cancer. CDR3 coding DNA: TGCGCCAGCAGCTTGGATGGGGTAGATAATTCACCCCTCCACTTT. Protein sequence: CASSLDGVDNSPLHF.